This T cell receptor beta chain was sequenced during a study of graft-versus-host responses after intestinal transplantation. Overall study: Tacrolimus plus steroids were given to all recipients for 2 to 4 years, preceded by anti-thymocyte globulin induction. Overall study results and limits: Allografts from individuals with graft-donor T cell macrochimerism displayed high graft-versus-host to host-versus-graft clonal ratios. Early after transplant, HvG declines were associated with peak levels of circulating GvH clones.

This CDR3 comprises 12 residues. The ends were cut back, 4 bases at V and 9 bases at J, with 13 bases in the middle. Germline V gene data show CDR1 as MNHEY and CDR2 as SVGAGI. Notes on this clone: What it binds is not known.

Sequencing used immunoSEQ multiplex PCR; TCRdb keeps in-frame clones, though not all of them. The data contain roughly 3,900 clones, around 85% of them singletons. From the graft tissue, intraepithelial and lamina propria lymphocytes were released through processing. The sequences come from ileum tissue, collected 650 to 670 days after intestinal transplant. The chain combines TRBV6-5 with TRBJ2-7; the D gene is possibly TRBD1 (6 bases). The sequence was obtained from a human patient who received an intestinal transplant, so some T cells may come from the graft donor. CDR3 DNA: TGTGCCAGCAGTTCCCAGGGGAATAGGCAGTACTTC. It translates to CASSSQGNRQYF.